The rows below give T cell receptor beta chains drawn from one sample of a study of T cells in Graves' hyperthyroidism and ophthalmopathy. TCRdb re-derived calls from the multiplex PCR reads in MiXCR, one entry per CDR3 protein. The data hold over 700,000 distinct CDR3 sequences, with around 39% observed a single time. The source material was blood. These receptors were taken from a man younger than 35 with Graves' hyperthyroidism. Each CDR3 is given with its conserved first and last residue. A D gene is named only where the DNA matches it firmly. Clone size is stated in some rows and not others, as once, few, many or a class when expanded.

CDR3 length	clone size	D gene	J gene	V gene	CDR3 DNA	CDR3 protein
17	many	TRBD2	TRBJ2-2	TRBV10-1	TGCGCCAGCAGTGATAGGGGACTAGCGCCGAACACCGGGGAGCTGTTTTTT	CASSDRGLAPNTGELFF
12	few	TRBD2	TRBJ2-5	TRBV11-1	TGTGCCAGCACCGGAGGGGATGGGGGGGAGTACTTC	CASTGGDGGEYF
14	few	TRBD2	TRBJ2-7	TRBV29-1	TGCAGCGTTGCATCGACTAGCGGGGCTTACGAGCAGTACTTC	CSVASTSGAYEQYF
14	-	-	TRBJ2-2	TRBV29-1	TGCAGCGTTGAATGGGGGACGAACACCGGGGAGCTGTTTTTT	CSVEWGTNTGELFF
16	many	-	TRBJ1-5	TRBV12-3/TRBV12-4	TGTGCCAGCAGTTCGGAACCAGTTGGTCTTGAGCAGCCCCAGCATTTT	CASSSEPVGLEQPQHF
12	few	-	TRBJ1-1	TRBV28	TGTGCCAGCAGTTCCGACCCAACTGAAGCTTTCTTT	CASSSDPTEAFF
13	-	-	TRBJ2-7	TRBV11-2	TGTGCCAGCAGCTTAAGCGCCGTCTACGAGCAGTACTTC	CASSLSAVYEQYF
11	many	-	TRBJ1-1	TRBV29-1	TGCAGCGTTAGCGGCGGCACTGAAGCTTTCTTT	CSVSGGTEAFF
14	-	-	TRBJ2-7	TRBV7-9	TGTGCCAGCCAGGACAGCCTACGAGACTACGAGCAGTACTTC	CASQDSLRDYEQYF
16	-	-	TRBJ2-6	TRBV3-1	TGTGCCAGCAGCCTAAATGGGGGGGCAGGGGCCAACGTCCTGACTTTC	CASSLNGGAGANVLTF
16	many	-	TRBJ1-5	TRBV25-1	TGTGCCAGCAGTGGGACCGGGAGGACTAGCAATCAGCCCCAGCATTTT	CASSGTGRTSNQPQHF
14	many	-	TRBJ1-5	TRBV20-1	TGCAGTGCTAGTCAGGGGATAGGCTATCAGCCCCAGCATTTT	CSASQGIGYQPQHF
15	many	TRBD1	TRBJ1-2	TRBV6-5	TGTGCCAGCAAGCGAACAGGGGAAGGCGACTATGGCTACACCTTC	CASKRTGEGDYGYTF
13	many	-	TRBJ2-3	TRBV10-3	TGTGCCATGTCACAGGGAGTCACAGATACGCAGTATTTT	CAMSQGVTDTQYF
13	many	TRBD2	TRBJ2-7	TRBV29-1	TGCAGCGTCGCGCATGGGACTACGTGGGAGCAGTACTTC	CSVAHGTTWEQYF
15	many	-	TRBJ1-4	TRBV2	TGTGCCAGCTCGGGGACGGCAGCAACTAATGAAAAACTGTTTTTT	CASSGTAATNEKLFF
15	-	-	TRBJ1-1	TRBV13	TGTGCCAGCAGCCCTCGAGGGGGGTGGAGCACTGAAGCTTTCTTT	CASSPRGGWSTEAFF
15	-	TRBD2	TRBJ2-7	TRBV7-9	TGTGCCAGCAGCTTAGGGGCTAGCGGTCGCTACGAGCAGTACTTC	CASSLGASGRYEQYF
15	-	-	TRBJ2-7	TRBV7-9	TGTGCCAGCAGCTTAGGTCGGGACGGAACCTACGAGCAGTACTTC	CASSLGRDGTYEQYF
14	-	-	TRBJ1-1	TRBV9	TGTGCCAGCAGCGTAGAGGGGCAAAACACTGAAGCTTTCTTT	CASSVEGQNTEAFF
14	many	-	TRBJ1-5	TRBV2	TGTGCCAGCAAAAGGGCGTATAGCAATCAGCCCCAGCATTTT	CASKRAYSNQPQHF
16	-	TRBD2	TRBJ2-5	TRBV9	TGTGCCAGCAGCCCGGAAGCGGGAGGGGTCCCAGAGACCCAGTACTTC	CASSPEAGGVPETQYF
15	once	TRBD1	TRBJ2-7	TRBV9	TGTGCCAGCAGCGACCGGGACAGCAGCACAGATACGCAGTACTTC	CASSDRDSSTDTQYF
16	-	-	TRBJ1-1	TRBV19	TGTGCCAGTAGTTACGGCATGGGTATAAGGAACACTGAAGCTTTCTTT	CASSYGMGIRNTEAFF
13	many	-	TRBJ2-7	TRBV19	TGTGCCAGTAGTTCGGCTGCTCACTACGAGCAGTACTTC	CASSSAAHYEQYF
13	-	-	TRBJ1-6	TRBV5-4	TGTGCCAGCAGCTTGGACAGGAGATCACCCCTCCACTTT	CASSLDRRSPLHF
11	many	-	TRBJ1-2	TRBV29-1	TGCAGCGTTGGGCCGACGGATGGCTACACCTTC	CSVGPTDGYTF
13	once	TRBD1	TRBJ2-5	TRBV12-3/TRBV12-4	TGTGCCAGCTCAGACGGGACAGTGGAGACCCAGTACTTC	CASSDGTVETQYF
16	-	-	TRBJ2-7	TRBV7-3	TGTGCCAGCAGCCAAAGGGGGGGCGGCGGCGAGGACGAGCAGTACTTC	CASSQRGGGGEDEQYF
13	-	-	TRBJ1-1	TRBV20-1	TGCAGTGCTAGAAGAGGAGCCGAGGATGAAGCTTTCTTT	CSARRGAEDEAFF
13	-	TRBD1	TRBJ1-6	TRBV20-1	TGCAGTGCTGCGACAGGGGCTGGTTCACCCCTCCACTTT	CSAATGAGSPLHF
15	-	TRBD2	TRBJ2-5	TRBV9	TGTGCCAGCAGCGTAGGGGGGGGTACACAAGAGACCCAGTACTTC	CASSVGGGTQETQYF
13	many	-	TRBJ1-5	TRBV9	TGTGCCAGCAGCGAAGAAGATAATCAGCCCCAGCATTTT	CASSEEDNQPQHF
15	-	-	TRBJ2-5	TRBV12-3/TRBV12-4	TGTGCCAGCAGTTTAGGCGGGACCTTCGGAGAGACCCAGTACTTC	CASSLGGTFGETQYF
13	many	-	TRBJ1-2	TRBV2	TGTGCCAGCAGTCCAGGACAAGCCTATGGCTACACCTTC	CASSPGQAYGYTF
15	-	-	TRBJ1-2	TRBV19	TGTGCCAGTGGAGAATACCCGGTACCGGTCGGGGGCTACACCTTC	CASGEYPVPVGGYTF
15	few	-	TRBJ1-5	TRBV6-6	TGTGCCAGCAGTTACGTACAGATCCGCGGGGAGCCCCAGCATTTT	CASSYVQIRGEPQHF
14	-	TRBD1	TRBJ1-4	TRBV5-1	TGCGCCAGCAGCTTGGAAGGGGGCGATGAAAAACTGTTTTTT	CASSLEGGDEKLFF
14	few	TRBD2	TRBJ2-7	TRBV20-1	TGCAGTGCCAGGACTAGCGGGGGTTCCTACGAGCAGTACTTC	CSARTSGGSYEQYF
15	few	-	TRBJ1-2	TRBV5-1	TGCGCCAGCAGCCCGTTCTCGGGGAATAACTATGGCTACACCTTC	CASSPFSGNNYGYTF
13	many	-	TRBJ2-7	TRBV7-8	TGTGCCAGCAGCTTTCGGGATGGCGACGAGCAGTACTTC	CASSFRDGDEQYF
14	-	TRBD2	TRBJ2-7	TRBV20-1	TGCAGTGCCCCTAGCGGGGGGCCCTCCTACGAGCAGTACTTC	CSAPSGGPSYEQYF
13	many	-	TRBJ2-7	TRBV19	TGTGCCAGTAGTATCGGCAGCTCCTACGAGCAGTACTTC	CASSIGSSYEQYF
17	many	-	TRBJ1-1	TRBV5-1	TGCGCCAGCAGCTTGCAGAGGTGGGGGCGAGTCGGCACTGAAGCTTTCTTT	CASSLQRWGRVGTEAFF
15	-	-	TRBJ2-7	TRBV7-9	TGTGCCAGCAGCCCACGGGAGAATTGCCTCTACGAGCAGTACTTC	CASSPRENCLYEQYF